Given below is one T cell receptor (beta chain) in context. Its antigen is not identified. V shed 2 bases and J 0 bases; nucleotides not matched to a gene: 7. Per the germline V gene, CDR1 is SGHAT and CDR2 is FQNNGV. The CDR3 covers 17 residues. The data derive from a study of T cell responses to AZD1222 COVID-19 vaccine. Study details: Pooled samples include second doses given at about 4 or 12 weeks.

Study observations and caveats: Donors were mostly white British, more females; clonal diversity possibly underestimated. Only 5 or 6 people who got AZD1222 tested seropositive at baseline.

Method: immunoSEQ multiplex PCR; TCRdb's copy keeps in-frame clones and lacks some. In the table there are about 94,000 clones, around 87% of which are singletons. This material consisted of peripheral blood, taken on day 0 of AZD1222 vaccination. The chain joins TRBV11-2 to TRBJ2-5, with TRBD1 matching over 9 bases. The clonotype was recovered from an adult in good health. The CDR3 here is CASSLITGTGYQETQYF. The CDR3 bases are TGTGCCAGCAGCTTAATTACCGGGACAGGGTACCAAGAGACCCAGTACTTC.